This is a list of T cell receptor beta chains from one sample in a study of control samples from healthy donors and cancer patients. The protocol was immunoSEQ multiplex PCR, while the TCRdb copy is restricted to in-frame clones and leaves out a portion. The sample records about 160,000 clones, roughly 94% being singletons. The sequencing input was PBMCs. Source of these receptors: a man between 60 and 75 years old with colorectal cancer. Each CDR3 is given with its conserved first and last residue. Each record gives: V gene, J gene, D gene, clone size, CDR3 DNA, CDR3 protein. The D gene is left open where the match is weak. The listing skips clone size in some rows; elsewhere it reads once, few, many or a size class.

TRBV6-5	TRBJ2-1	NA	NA	TGTGCCAGCACCCTCGACCATGAGCAGTTCTTC	CASTLDHEQFF
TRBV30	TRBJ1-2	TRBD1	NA	TGTGCCTGCTACAGGGGCGGCTATGGCTACACCTTC	CACYRGGYGYTF
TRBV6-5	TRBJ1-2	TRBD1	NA	TGTGCCAGCAGCCGACAGGGGGGTGGCTACACCTTC	CASSRQGGGYTF
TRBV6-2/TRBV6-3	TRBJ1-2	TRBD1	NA	TGTGCCAGCAGTTCTTACGGGACAGGGATCAATGGCTACACCTTC	CASSSYGTGINGYTF
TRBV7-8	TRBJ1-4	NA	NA	TGTGCCAGCAGCTTAGGATTCCGCGCAGGGAGAATCGAAAAACTGTTTTTT	CASSLGFRAGRIEKLFF
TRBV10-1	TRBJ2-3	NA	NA	TGCGCCAGCAGTGAGTCGGTGGCACAAGATACGCAGTATTTT	CASSESVAQDTQYF
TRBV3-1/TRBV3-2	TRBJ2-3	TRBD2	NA	TGTGCCAGCAGCTCCCGGACTAGACCCACAGATACGCAGTATTTT	CASSSRTRPTDTQYF
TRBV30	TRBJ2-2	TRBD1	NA	TGTGCCTGTACAGGGGGCCCCGGGGAGCTGTTTTTT	CACTGGPGELFF
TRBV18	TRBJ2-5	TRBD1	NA	TGTGCCAGCTCACAACGGGACAGGGAAGAGACCCAGTACTTC	CASSQRDREETQYF
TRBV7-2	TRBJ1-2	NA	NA	TGTGCCAGCAGCCCCTCGACGGGGGTGTTCTATGGCTACACCTTC	CASSPSTGVFYGYTF
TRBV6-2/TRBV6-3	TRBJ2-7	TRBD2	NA	TGTGCCAGCAGCCCCCCGGGGGGGGGCTGGGAGCAGTACTTC	CASSPPGGGWEQYF
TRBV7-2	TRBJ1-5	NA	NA	TGTGCCAGCAGCTTAGCCACAGCCCGAGGCTCAAACAATCAGCCCCAGCATTTT	CASSLATARGSNNQPQHF
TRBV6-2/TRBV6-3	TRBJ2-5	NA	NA	TGTGCCAGCAGTTCCACCAAAGAGACCCAGTACTTC	CASSSTKETQYF
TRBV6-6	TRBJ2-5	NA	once	TGTGCCAGCAGTTACCGACGGGGCGTCGAGACCCAGTACTTC	CASSYRRGVETQYF
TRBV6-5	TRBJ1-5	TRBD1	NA	TGTGCCAGCAGTCCGGACAGGACTAGCAATCAGCCCCAGCATTTT	CASSPDRTSNQPQHF
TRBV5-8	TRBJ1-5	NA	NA	TGTGCCAGCAGCTTCCAGCCCCAGCATTTT	CASSFQPQHF
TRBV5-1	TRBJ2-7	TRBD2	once	TGCGCCAGCAGCTTAGAAGGCAGCCTAGCGGCCGGGGACGAGCAGTACTTC	CASSLEGSLAAGDEQYF
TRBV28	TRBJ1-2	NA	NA	TGTGCCAGCAGTCCTGGACAGATTTATGGCTACACCTTC	CASSPGQIYGYTF
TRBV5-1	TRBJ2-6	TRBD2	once	TGCGCCAGCAGCCCCGCCGGGACTAGGATCTCTGGGGCCAACGTCCTGACTTTC	CASSPAGTRISGANVLTF
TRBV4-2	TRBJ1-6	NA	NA	TGTGCCAGCAGCCAAGAAAGGACCGCGTCCGGGGGACCCCTCCACTTT	CASSQERTASGGPLHF
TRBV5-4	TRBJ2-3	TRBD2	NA	TGTGCCAGCAGCCTGAGACTAGCGGGGGGCAGCACAGATACGCAGTATTTT	CASSLRLAGGSTDTQYF
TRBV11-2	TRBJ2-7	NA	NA	TGTGCCAGCAGCTACGGGAGCTCCTACGAGCAGTACTTC	CASSYGSSYEQYF
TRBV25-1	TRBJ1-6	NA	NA	TGTGCCAGCTCGGCTCCAGGGAGCCGCTATAATTCACCCCTCCACTTT	CASSAPGSRYNSPLHF
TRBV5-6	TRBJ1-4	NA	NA	TGTGCCAGCAGCTTGGGAGGTCTGGCTAATGAAAAACTGTTTTTT	CASSLGGLANEKLFF
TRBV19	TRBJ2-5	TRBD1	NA	TGTGCCAGTAGTATAGCCCGCGGGACAGGGGGGTTGGAGACCCAGTACTTC	CASSIARGTGGLETQYF
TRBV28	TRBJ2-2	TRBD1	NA	TGTGCCAGCAGCTCAGGGGGCGGGCATGCCGGGGAGCTGTTTTTT	CASSSGGGHAGELFF
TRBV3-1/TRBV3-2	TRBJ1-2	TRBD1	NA	TGTGCCAGCAGCCACAGGACAGGGGGGAGTGGAGGCTACACCTTC	CASSHRTGGSGGYTF
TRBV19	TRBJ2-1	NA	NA	TGTGCCAGTAATTCAGGGGCGGGCGAGCAGTTCTTC	CASNSGAGEQFF
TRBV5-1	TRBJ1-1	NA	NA	TGCGCCAGCAGCTTGGCCCAGAGGGGCACTGAAGCTTTCTTT	CASSLAQRGTEAFF
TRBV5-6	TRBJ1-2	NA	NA	TGTGCCAGCAGCTTCGAACCTTCAGCCCCTTTCTATGGCTACACCTTC	CASSFEPSAPFYGYTF
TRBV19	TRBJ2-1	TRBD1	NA	TGTGCCAGTACCTCGCCCCCGGGACAGGGGGCGAATGAGCAGTTCTTC	CASTSPPGQGANEQFF
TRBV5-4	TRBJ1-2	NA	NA	TGTGCCAGCAGCTTGGCAGGGGAGAGAGGCTACACCTTC	CASSLAGERGYTF
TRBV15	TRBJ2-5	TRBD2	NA	TGTGCCACCAGCAGAGGGGAGGCGGGGGAAGAGACCCAGTACTTC	CATSRGEAGEETQYF
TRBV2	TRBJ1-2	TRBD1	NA	TGTGCCAGCAGTGAACAGGGACAGGGTTCTGGAGGCTACACCTTC	CASSEQGQGSGGYTF
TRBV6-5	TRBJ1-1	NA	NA	TGTGCCAGCAGTTACTCGTACGAAGGGAACACTGAAGCTTTCTTT	CASSYSYEGNTEAFF
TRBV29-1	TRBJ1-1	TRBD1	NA	TGCAGCCTGAGGACAGGGGAAGACACTGAAGCTTTCTTT	CSLRTGEDTEAFF
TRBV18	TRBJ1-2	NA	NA	TGTGCCAGCTCACCACCGCACAGGGCCCTCTACACCTTC	CASSPPHRALYTF
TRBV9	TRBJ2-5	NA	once	TGTGCCAGCAGCGTAGCAGGGGTCGTAGAGACCCAGTACTTC	CASSVAGVVETQYF
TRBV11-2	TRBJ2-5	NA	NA	TGTGCCAGCAGCTTAGTTGCGGGCGAGACCCAGTACTTC	CASSLVAGETQYF
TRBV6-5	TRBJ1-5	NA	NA	TGTGCCAGCAGTCGGACGGATAGCAATCAGCCCCAGCATTTT	CASSRTDSNQPQHF
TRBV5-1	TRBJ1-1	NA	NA	TGCGCCAGCAGCACGGACTGGAACACTGAAGCTTTCTTT	CASSTDWNTEAFF
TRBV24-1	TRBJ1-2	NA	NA	TGTGCCACCAGTGATTTGTGGCAGGGGTATGGCTACACCTTC	CATSDLWQGYGYTF
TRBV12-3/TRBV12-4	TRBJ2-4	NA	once	TGTGCCAGCAGTCCGTCACTAGGGGACATTCAGTACTTC	CASSPSLGDIQYF
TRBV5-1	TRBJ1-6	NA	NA	TGCGCCAGCAGCTTGGTCCCAGATAATTCACCCCTCCACTTT	CASSLVPDNSPLHF
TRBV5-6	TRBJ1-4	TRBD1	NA	TGTGCCAGCAGCGGGGGCAGGGGGGACGAAAAACTGTTTTTT	CASSGGRGDEKLFF
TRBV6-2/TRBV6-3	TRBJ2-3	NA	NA	TGTGCCAGCAGCCAACAGGGTGGGTTCACAGATACGCAGTATTTT	CASSQQGGFTDTQYF
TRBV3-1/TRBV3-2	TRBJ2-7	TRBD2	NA	TGTGCCAGCAGCCGGAGGGAGGGACGCAACGAGCAGTACTTC	CASSRREGRNEQYF
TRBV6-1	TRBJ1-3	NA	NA	TGTGCCAGCAGTGATAGGACTGCTGGAAACACCATATATTTT	CASSDRTAGNTIYF